This passage covers 12 T cell receptor beta chains from one sample sequenced in a study of regulatory T cells in long-lasting Graves disease. Time point meaning: persistent/refractory GD, antithyroid drugs over 5 years with positive TRAb. PBMC RNA served as the TCR library source. The TCR beta library used iRepertoire HTBI primers with Arm-PCR amplification of CDR3. One entry per CDR3 protein results from TCRdb running MiXCR on the multiplex PCR reads. This sample yields a few hundred thousand distinct CDR3 sequences, of which 20% to 30% are seen a single time; about a quarter belongs to the top ten. This specimen consisted of peripheral blood mononuclear cells (PBMCs), obtained when the disease was refractory, from a patient treated with antithyroid drugs. The receptor source for this set is a female donor with Graves disease.

V and J are TRBV28 and TRBJ1-3; TRBD1 might be the D (6 bases). Germline CDR1 is MDHEN and CDR2 is SYDVKM. The CDR3 consists of 15 residues. V dropped 1 base and J dropped 3 bases, with 10 bases sitting between them. CDR3 in DNA: TGTGCCAGCAGTTTATCCGGGGGGCGTGGAAACACCATATATTTT. Its protein product is CASSLSGGRGNTIYF.

In this sample, this clonotype turned up a few times. The rearrangement links TRBV5-1 to TRBJ1-1; 7 nucleotides line up with TRBD1. The CDR3 sequence is 15 residues long. Germline V lookup: CDR1 SGHRS, CDR2 YFSETQ. V lost 4 bases and J lost 2; bases outside the gene matches: 8. Written as DNA, the CDR3 is TGCGCCAGCAGCGGAGGACAGGCGATAAACACTGAAGCTTTCTTT. Its protein is CASSGGQAINTEAFF.

This clonotype was seen more than once but under ten times. This rearrangement joins TRBV12-3 or TRBV12-4 to TRBJ2-2; D gene ambiguous. Trimming pared 3 bases from V and 3 bases from J, leaving 8 bases between. CDR3 length: 14 residues. Here the CDR3 reads CASSFSFDTGELFF. In DNA form, the CDR3 reads TGTGCCAGCAGTTTCTCGTTTGACACCGGGGAGCTGTTTTTT.

The table lists this clonotype with many counts. The V gene is TRBV28, the J gene TRBJ2-7; D is undetermined. This CDR3 contains 13 residues. Germline V gene sequence: CDR1 MDHEN, CDR2 SYDVKM. The V gene lost 6 bases and the J gene lost 3 bases, with 12 bases spanning the gap. This chain's CDR3 is CASRPEVDYEQYF. The CDR3 DNA reads TGTGCCAGCAGGCCCGAGGTGGACTACGAGCAGTACTTC.

This clonotype showed up just once. This chain connects TRBV11-2 to TRBJ2-1, with unresolved D. CDR1 is SGHAT and CDR2 is FQNNGV in the germline V gene. The CDR3 runs to 16 residues. V was cut by 5 bases and J by 1 base, with 15 bases left in between. CDR3 nucleotide sequence: TGTGCCAGCAGCCCCGCCCCACTTTGGTCCTACAATGAGCAGTTCTTC. Translated, it gives CASSPAPLWSYNEQFF.

At least ten counts were recorded for this clonotype. The chain links TRBV20-1 to TRBJ1-2; 8 bases are a match to TRBD1. The CDR3 has 17 residues. Unmatched junction bases numbered 12, after V lost 0 bases and J lost 3 bases. The germline CDR1 and CDR2 sequences are DFQATT and SNEGSKA (reference sequence). CDR3 nucleotides: TGCAGTGCTAGAGATCCCCGGGACAGGCGAAACCACTATGGCTACACCTTC. Amino acids: CSARDPRDRRNHYGYTF.

This clonotype has more than one count but fewer than ten. The chain links TRBV7-9 to TRBJ2-5; D is tentatively TRBD1 or TRBD2 (5 bases each). The CDR3 consists of 14 residues. From germline, CDR1 is SEHNR and CDR2 FQNEAQ (reference sequence). V lost 2 bases, J lost 5 bases, and 12 bases lay in between. Here the CDR3 reads CASSLRLAGETQYF. Written as DNA, the CDR3 is TGTGCCAGCAGCTTACGGCTAGCAGGGGAGACCCAGTACTTC. The variable domain in full, with the rest retrieved from reference TRBV7-9 and TRBJ2-5, is DTGVSQNPRHKITKRGQNVTFRCDPISEHNRLYWYRQTLGQGPEFLTYFQNEAQLEKSRLLSDRFSAERPKGSFSTLEIQRTEQGDSAMYLCASSLRLAGETQYFGPGTRLLVL.

A remark on this clonotype: The junction and the germline gene differ at one end; a read error may be behind it. This chain uses TRBV6-1 with TRBJ2-2; 8 positions match TRBD2. The germline V gene encodes CDR1 MNHNS and CDR2 SASEGT. The CDR3 contains 16 residues. The CDR3 nucleotides read TGTGCCTGCAGCAGATTGGGGCGGGGGGCCCCCGGGGAGCTGTTTTTT. Its protein is CACSRLGRGAPGELFF.

This chain links TRBV28 with TRBJ2-4; tentative D call: TRBD1 (6 bases). Germline lookup yields CDR1 MDHEN and CDR2 SYDVKM. V dropped 6 bases and J dropped 3 bases, with 15 bases sitting between them. This CDR3 contains 15 residues. Here the CDR3 DNA reads TGTGCCAGCAGCCCTGGGGGCTTTGACAAAAACATTCAGTACTTC. This gives the protein CASSPGGFDKNIQYF.

The chain recombines TRBV5-1 with TRBJ2-1; 8 bases match TRBD1. The CDR3 length is 15 residues. The V and J ends lost 4 bases and 0 bases, in that order; junction bases with no gene match: 3. Germline V lookup: CDR1 SGHRS, CDR2 YFSETQ. The CDR3 bases are TGCGCCAGCAGCCGGGACAGGAGCTCCTACAATGAGCAGTTCTTC. Translated: CASSRDRSSYNEQFF.

This clonotype appeared a few times. J is TRBJ1-2 and V is TRBV5-8, with D tentatively TRBD1 (5 bases). Germline V gene data show CDR1 as SGHTS and CDR2 as YDEGEE. The V end lost 4 bases, the J end lost 7 bases, and 14 bases lay between the germline ends. The CDR3 sequence is 13 residues long. The CDR3 sequence: CASSPAGNSGYTF. CDR3 DNA sequence: TGTGCCAGCAGCCCGGCAGGGAATTCTGGCTACACCTTC.

The chain employs TRBV7-2 and TRBJ1-6; TRBD1 might be the D (5 bases). V dropped 3 bases and J dropped 9 bases, with 15 bases sitting between them. Germline CDR1 reads SGHTA; CDR2 reads FQGNSA. CDR3 length equals 15 residues. CDR3 sequence: CASSLGQGFSSPLHF. CDR3 DNA: TGTGCCAGCAGCTTGGGTCAGGGTTTCAGTTCACCCCTCCACTTT.